The source of this TCR beta chain is a study of cytomegalovirus exposure and HLA in healthy donors. 13 Jbeta primers and 60 Vbeta primers were used for the PCR. Measured with immunoSEQ multiplex PCR; TCRdb has only the in-frame clones, and not every one. The sample has 83,000 or so clones; roughly 80% are singletons. Trimming removed 2 bases at V and 5 bases at J, with 12 bases between. Per germline, CDR1 MDHEN and CDR2 SYDVKM. The CDR3 loop spans 14 amino acids. The sample comprised PBMCs. The clonotype comes from a young man in good health and CMV-seropositive. This rearrangement joins TRBV28 to TRBJ2-5; the D gene is possibly TRBD2 (5 bases). The CDR3 DNA reads TGTGCCAGCAGTTTAACGGGGAATGGCGAGACCCAGTACTTC. It translates to CASSLTGNGETQYF.